A single sample is the source of the 4 T cell receptor beta chains below, sequenced in a study of blood T cell repertoires in COVID-19. Measured with immunoSEQ multiplex PCR; TCRdb has only the in-frame clones, and not every one. The data hold around 180,000 clones, with 70% to 90% observed a single time. Sequencing was carried out using peripheral blood. The source is a man of 80 years or more with COVID-19, enrolled during active disease.

This clone has only one observation. V is TRBV7-6 and J is TRBJ2-5, with 7 nucleotides matching TRBD2. The CDR3 spans 15 residues. Trimming took 4 bases from V and 2 from J; bases not matched to a gene: 7. Germline V gene sequence: CDR1 SGHVS, CDR2 FNYEAQ. CDR3 in DNA: TGTGCCAGCAGCTCCAGACCGGGGGGACAAGAGACCCAGTACTTC. Translated, it gives CASSSRPGGQETQYF.

The V call is TRBV2, the J call TRBJ2-1; 8 bases line up with TRBD1. Trimming took 4 bases from V and 4 from J; bases not matched to a gene: 6. The CDR3 runs to 15 residues. Germline lookup yields CDR1 SNHLY and CDR2 FYNNEI. CDR3 sequence reads: CASSGDRGIYNEQFF. CDR3 nucleotide sequence: TGTGCCAGCAGTGGTGACAGGGGCATATACAATGAGCAGTTCTTC.

The chain employs TRBV7-3 and TRBJ1-1; 11 nucleotides agree with TRBD1. CDR1 SGHTA and CDR2 FQGTGA come from the germline V gene. The V segment lost 5 bases and the J segment 3 bases; nucleotides outside the gene matches: 5. The CDR3 is made up of 15 amino acids. CDR3 DNA sequence: TGTGCCAGCAGCAATCCGGGACAGGGGGACACTGAAGCTTTCTTT. Translated: CASSNPGQGDTEAFF.

This clone was seen only once. This rearrangement joins TRBV5-4 to TRBJ2-7, with D maybe TRBD2 (6 bases). Germline values: CDR1 SGHNT, CDR2 YYREEE (reference sequence). The V end was cut by 2 bases, the J end by 7 bases, with 10 bases between. This CDR3 contains 12 residues. As DNA, the CDR3 is TGTGCCAGCAGCTTTTCCCGGGGGGAGCAGTACTTC. This sequence encodes CASSFSRGEQYF.